The 21 T cell receptor beta chains below were found in one sample sequenced in a study of identifying expanded T cells in peripheral blood. Generated by immunoSEQ multiplex PCR, the TCRdb table keeps only in-frame clones and is missing some. The sample carries around 100,000 clones, around 90% recorded once. The sequenced sample consisted of blood. These receptors originate from a person aged 18-69 years in good health.

This chain links TRBV7-9 with TRBJ1-6; 7 bases align to TRBD1. The V and J ends lost 5 bases and 7 bases, in that order; junction bases with no gene match: 14. CDR1 is SEHNR and CDR2 is FQNEAQ in the germline V gene (reference sequence). The CDR3 loop spans 17 amino acids. The CDR3 nucleotides are TGTGCCAGCAGCCCTACCCGGGACAGACCCCGCAATTCACCCCTCCACTTT. Protein product: CASSPTRDRPRNSPLHF.

The genes are TRBV5-1 and TRBJ1-5; D might be TRBD1 (5 bases). The CDR3 sequence is 14 residues long. V lost 0 bases to trimming and J lost 2 bases, with 6 bases between them. CDR1 is SGHRS and CDR2 is YFSETQ in the germline V gene. CDR3 in amino acids: CASSLVGGNQPQHF. The CDR3 nucleotides are TGCGCCAGCAGCTTGGTGGGGGGCAATCAGCCCCAGCATTTT.

This clone has ten or more counts. For the CDR3, the DNA is TGTGCCTGGAGTGAGGGACCCATCCTGCCGCCCCAGCATTTT. Its protein product is CAWSEGPILPPQHF. The J gene is TRBJ1-5, the V gene TRBV30, with a weak D call TRBD1 (5 bases). In germline, CDR1 is GTSNPN, CDR2 SVGIG (reference sequence). The CDR3 loop spans 14 amino acids. The ends were cut back, 1 base at V and 9 bases at J, with 16 bases in the middle.

This clone showed up just once. V usage is TRBV19 and J usage is TRBJ2-5; TRBD1 matches at 9 bases. This CDR3 is 15 amino acids long. Germline CDR1 and CDR2: LNHDA and SQIVND (reference sequence). Trimming cost V 5 bases and J 5 bases; bases outside gene matches: 9. CDR3 protein: CASSALGTGRETQYF. Written as DNA, the CDR3 is TGTGCCAGTAGTGCCCTCGGGACAGGGCGGGAGACCCAGTACTTC. The full variable domain, rest sourced from reference TRBV19 and TRBJ2-5, is DGGITQSPKYLFRKEGQNVTLSCEQNLNHDAMYWYRQDPGQGLRLIYYSQIVNDFQKGDIAEGYSVSREKKESFPLTVTSAQKNPTAFYLCASSALGTGRETQYFGPGTRLLVL.

This clone was counted a few times. The CDR3 protein is CASSLVAGADNSPLHF. The DNA of the CDR3 is TGTGCCAGCAGCTTAGTTGCGGGGGCCGATAATTCACCCCTCCACTTT. The chain uses TRBV13 and TRBJ1-6; possibly TRBD1 for D (6 bases). Germline CDR1 PRHDT, CDR2 FYEKMQ (reference sequence). V was cut by 1 base and J by 5 bases, with 12 bases left in between. The CDR3 sequence is 16 residues long. The full variable domain, rest sourced from reference TRBV13 and TRBJ1-6, is AAGVIQSPRHLIKEKRETATLKCYPIPRHDTVYWYQQGPGQDPQFLISFYEKMQSDKGSIPDRFSAQQFSDYHSELNMSSLELGDSALYFCASSLVAGADNSPLHFGNGTRLTVT.

The chain recombines TRBV2 with TRBJ2-7; a possible D gene is TRBD1 (5 bases). The CDR3 totals 12 residues. V lost 6 bases and J lost 5, with 11 bases in between. Germline CDR1 reads SNHLY; CDR2 reads FYNNEI. As DNA, the CDR3 is TGTGCCAGCAGGCCTTCAGGGAACGAGCAGTACTTC. Translating it yields CASRPSGNEQYF.

The V gene is TRBV29-1, the J gene TRBJ2-7; tentatively, D is TRBD1 (6 bases). Trimming shortened V by 5 bases and J by 0 bases, and 17 bases separated the two germline ends. The germline gives CDR1 SQVTM, CDR2 ANQGSEA. The CDR3 is 15 residues long. CDR3 nucleotide sequence: TGCAGCGTTTTAGGTACGGACAGCAGCTCCTACGAGCAGTACTTC. This sequence encodes CSVLGTDSSSYEQYF.

The rearrangement joins TRBV5-5 to TRBJ1-5, with 7 bases fitting TRBD1. J lost 7 bases, V lost 3 bases, and 10 bases had no gene match. The CDR3 loop spans 15 amino acids. In germline, CDR1 is SGHKS, CDR2 YYEKEE (reference sequence). The CDR3 DNA reads as TGTGCCAGCAGCTACCGTCAGGGGGAGGGCCAGCCCCAGCATTTT. Translation gives CASSYRQGEGQPQHF.

The DNA of the CDR3 is TGTGCCAGCTCACTACGGACAGGGTCCTCCACCACTGAAGCTTTCTTT. Protein: CASSLRTGSSTTEAFF. The chain joins TRBV18 to TRBJ1-1; 8 nucleotides align to TRBD1. Germline V gene data show CDR1 as KGHSH and CDR2 as LQKENI. V was pared by 4 bases and J by 4 bases, with 11 bases of the junction left unmatched. There are 16 residues in the CDR3.

This clone has only one observation. The gene calls are TRBV10-3 and TRBJ1-1; D might be TRBD1 (5 bases). Germline values: CDR1 ENHRY, CDR2 SYGVKD. The CDR3 is made up of 13 amino acids. The germline V and J ends were trimmed by 8 bases and 2 bases, with 12 bases remaining between them. In DNA form, the CDR3 reads TGTGCCATCCGTCGGGGGGTAAACACTGAAGCTTTCTTT. Residues: CAIRRGVNTEAFF.

The chain employs TRBV9 and TRBJ1-1; no clear D gene. This CDR3 region has 16 residues. The V end lost 4 bases, the J end lost 6 bases, and 22 bases lay between the germline ends. Germline CDR1 and CDR2: SGDLS and YYNGEE. The CDR3 nucleotides are TGTGCCAGCAGCCCCCATCAAAGTGGCAAGGGAGCTGAAGCTTTCTTT. Translating it yields CASSPHQSGKGAEAFF.

The chain uses TRBV2 and TRBJ2-3; a possible D gene is TRBD1 (5 bases). V shed 6 bases and J shed 1 base, with 17 bases lying between them. The germline gives CDR1 SNHLY, CDR2 FYNNEI. The length of the CDR3 is 16 residues. DNA for the CDR3: TGTGCCAGCAGCAGACGGACACTTCGTGGCACAGATACGCAGTATTTT. The encoded protein is CASSRRTLRGTDTQYF.

V usage is TRBV7-8 and J usage is TRBJ1-1, with a possible D match to TRBD1 (5 bases). The germline V and J ends were trimmed by 3 bases and 0 bases, with 8 bases remaining between them. Germline V CDR1 and CDR2: SGHVS, FQNEAQ. This CDR3 region has 14 residues. CDR3 DNA: TGTGCCAGCAGCTTGGCGGGACTGAACACTGAAGCTTTCTTT. It yields the protein CASSLAGLNTEAFF.

There are a few counts of this clone. The chain is built from TRBV19 and TRBJ1-1, with D unclear. Germline CDR1 LNHDA, CDR2 SQIVND (reference sequence). Trimming pared 5 bases from V and 5 bases from J, leaving 15 bases between. The CDR3 loop spans 14 amino acids. CDR3 bases: TGTGCCAGTAGTCTTCCCTCCCGGCGGACTGAAGCTTTCTTT. It is translated as CASSLPSRRTEAFF.

This chain connects TRBV10-1 to TRBJ2-2; 7 bases are shared with TRBD2. Germline V lookup: CDR1 WNHNN, CDR2 SYGVQD (reference sequence). This CDR3 has 15 amino acids. V shed 2 bases and J 0 bases; nucleotides not matched to a gene: 0. The CDR3 loop is CASSEGGANTGELFF. For the CDR3, the DNA is TGCGCCAGCAGTGAGGGGGGGGCGAACACCGGGGAGCTGTTTTTT.

This clone has just one count. V gene TRBV11-2 combines with J gene TRBJ2-2, with D possibly TRBD1 on 6 matching bases. V lost 0 bases, J lost 5 bases, and 13 bases lay in between. The CDR3 totals 16 residues. Germline assignment: CDR1 SGHAT and CDR2 FQNNGV. In DNA, the CDR3 is TGTGCCAGCAGCTTAGAGGTCAGGGGTTTAACCGGGGAGCTGTTTTTT. It translates to CASSLEVRGLTGELFF.

This clone appeared once. The CDR3 DNA follows: TGCGCCAGCAGCCGGAGCGGGAGGAGTAACACCGGGGAGCTGTTTTTT. It is translated as CASSRSGRSNTGELFF. The chain couples TRBV5-1 to TRBJ2-2; 9 bases match TRBD2. Per the germline V gene, CDR1 is SGHRS and CDR2 is YFSETQ. This CDR3 has 16 residues. V lost 4 bases and J lost 2; bases outside the gene matches: 6.

CDR3 DNA sequence: TGCAGCGTTGGTAAAAAAGTCGGCACTGAAGCTTTCTTT. Translated: CSVGKKVGTEAFF. The chain links TRBV29-1 to TRBJ1-1; the D is unclear. This CDR3 is 13 amino acids long. Trimming took 4 bases from V and 4 from J, leaving 13 bases between them. The germline V gene has CDR1 SQVTM and CDR2 ANQGSEA. The full variable domain, in which reference TRBV29-1 and TRBJ1-1 provide the parts outside the CDR3, is SAVISQKPSRDICQRGTSLTIQCQVDSQVTMMFWYRQQPGQSLTLIATANQGSEATYESGFVIDKFPISRPNLTFSTLTVSNMSPEDSSIYLCSVGKKVGTEAFFGQGTRLTVV.

The gene calls are TRBV27 and TRBJ1-5, with D possibly TRBD1 on 5 matching bases. Looked up from germline, CDR1 is MNHEY and CDR2 is SMNVEV (reference sequence). The CDR3 extends over 14 amino acids. Trimming took off 4 bases at V and 4 bases at J, with 11 bases between the two ends. The CDR3 DNA sequence: TGTGCCAGCAGTTGGGGGGGAGGGAATCAGCCCCAGCATTTT. Amino acids: CASSWGGGNQPQHF.

The V gene is TRBV12-1, the J gene TRBJ2-7; the table's D call TRBD2 went unverified against the DNA. TRBV12-1 is deemed a pseudogene. The CDR3 sequence is 11 residues long. CDR3 sequence (DNA): TGTGCCAGCAGCTCGTCCTACGAGCAGTACTTC. This gives the protein CASSSSYEQYF.

V and J are TRBV7-9 and TRBJ2-7, with a tentative D call TRBD1 (6 bases). Germline V gene data show CDR1 as SEHNR and CDR2 as FQNEAQ (reference sequence). With 5 bases removed from V and 5 bases from J, the gap between germline ends came to 13 bases. The CDR3 has 13 amino acids. The CDR3 nucleotides are TGTGCCAGCAGCAATACAGGGTCCGACGAGCAGTACTTC. As protein: CASSNTGSDEQYF.